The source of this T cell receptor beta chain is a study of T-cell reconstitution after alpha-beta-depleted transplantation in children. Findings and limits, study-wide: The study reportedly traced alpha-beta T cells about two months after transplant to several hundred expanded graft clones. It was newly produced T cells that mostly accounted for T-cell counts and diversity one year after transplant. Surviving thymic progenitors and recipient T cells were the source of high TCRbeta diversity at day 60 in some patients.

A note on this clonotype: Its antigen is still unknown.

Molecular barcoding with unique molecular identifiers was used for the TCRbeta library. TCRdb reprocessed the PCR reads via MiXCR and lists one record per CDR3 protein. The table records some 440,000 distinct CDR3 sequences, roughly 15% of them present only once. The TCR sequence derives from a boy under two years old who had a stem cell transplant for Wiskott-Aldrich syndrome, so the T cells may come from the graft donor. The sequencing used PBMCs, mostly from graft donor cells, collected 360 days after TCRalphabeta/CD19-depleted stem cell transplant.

The CDR3 DNA reads as TGTGCCAGCAGTAGGTGGGGGGCGACCTACGAGCAGTACTTC. Amino acids: CASSRWGATYEQYF. V is TRBV25-1 and J is TRBJ2-7, with D possibly being TRBD1 or TRBD2 (6 bases each). Germline loops: CDR1 MGHDK, CDR2 SYGVNS. The CDR3 extends over 14 amino acids. The V gene lost 5 bases and the J gene lost 2 bases, with 13 bases spanning the gap.